This T cell receptor beta chain derives from a study of T cell responses to AZD1222 COVID-19 vaccine. Generated by immunoSEQ multiplex PCR, the TCRdb table keeps only in-frame clones and is missing some. The sample carries around 160,000 clones, approximately 90% recorded once. Germline V CDR1 and CDR2: LNHNV, YYDKDF (reference sequence). The ends were cut back, 5 bases at V and 8 bases at J, with 15 bases in the middle. This CDR3 has 14 amino acids. The chain recombines TRBV15 with TRBJ1-4; D ambiguous. Sequenced here: peripheral blood, sampled on day 0 of AZD1222 vaccination. This sequence was found in an adult in good health. CDR3 amino acids: CATSSNWRGEKLFF. The DNA for the CDR3 is TGTGCCACCAGCTCTAACTGGCGGGGAGAAAAACTGTTTTTT.